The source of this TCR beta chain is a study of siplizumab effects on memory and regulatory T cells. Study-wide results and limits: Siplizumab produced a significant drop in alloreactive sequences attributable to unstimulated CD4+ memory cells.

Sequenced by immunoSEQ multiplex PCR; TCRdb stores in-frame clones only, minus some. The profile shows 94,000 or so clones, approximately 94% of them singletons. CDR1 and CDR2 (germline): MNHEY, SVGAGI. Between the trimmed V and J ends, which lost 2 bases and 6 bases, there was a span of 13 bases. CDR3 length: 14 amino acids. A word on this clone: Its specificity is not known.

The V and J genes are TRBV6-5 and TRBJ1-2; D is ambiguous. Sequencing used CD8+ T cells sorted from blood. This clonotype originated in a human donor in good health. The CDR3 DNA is TGTGCCAGCAGTTACAGTTTAGGGCGCGATGGCTACACCTTC. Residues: CASSYSLGRDGYTF.